These T cell receptor beta chains were read from a single sample in a study of blood T cell repertoires in COVID-19. Assay: immunoSEQ multiplex PCR; the TCRdb copy retains only in-frame clones and omits some. The data hold some 530,000 clones, with 80% to 90% observed a single time. Sequencing was performed on peripheral blood. All receptors derive from a human donor in a cohort sampled during active COVID-19. Both conserved end residues are part of each CDR3. Each record gives: D gene, clone size, V gene, J gene, CDR3 length, CDR3 protein, CDR3 DNA. A D gene is named only where the DNA matches it firmly. Only part of the rows carry a size: once, few, many, or a class if the clone is expanded.

>.|.|TRBV18|TRBJ1-2|14
CASSPPGADYGYTF
TGTGCCAGCTCACCACCAGGGGCGGACTATGGCTACACCTTC
>.|.|TRBV18|TRBJ1-5|14
CASSRRGVDQPQHF
TGTGCCAGCTCTCGGCGGGGGGTAGATCAGCCCCAGCATTTT
>.|.|TRBV19|TRBJ1-2|16
CASIRGIGPSYYGYTF
TGTGCCAGTATAAGGGGGATCGGACCTTCATACTATGGCTACACCTTC
>.|once|TRBV5-5|TRBJ1-2|16
CASSWAPTGTNYGYTF
TGTGCCAGCAGCTGGGCCCCGACCGGAACTAACTATGGCTACACCTTC
>TRBD2|.|TRBV30|TRBJ2-3|17
CAWSSPAGGPYTDTQYF
TGTGCCTGGAGTAGCCCAGCGGGAGGGCCTTACACAGATACGCAGTATTTT
>.|.|TRBV7-2|TRBJ2-1|13
CASSRAGNNEQFF
TGTGCCAGCAGTCGAGCCGGGAACAATGAGCAGTTCTTC
>.|.|TRBV5-1|TRBJ2-2|12
CASSLGQGELFF
TGCGCCAGCAGCCTCGGACAGGGGGAGCTGTTTTTT
>TRBD2|.|TRBV11-3|TRBJ2-5|15
CASSPLGREGETQYF
TGTGCCAGCAGCCCTTTAGGGCGGGAGGGCGAGACCCAGTACTTC
>.|.|TRBV9|TRBJ1-1|14
CASSVAHTNTEAFF
TGTGCCAGCAGCGTAGCTCACACGAACACTGAAGCTTTCTTT
>.|few|TRBV6-1|TRBJ1-4|14
CASSERGGDEKLFF
TGTGCCAGCAGTGAAAGGGGAGGGGATGAAAAACTGTTTTTT
>.|.|TRBV11-2|TRBJ2-1|14
CASSRQGLYNEQFF
TGTGCCAGCAGCAGGCAGGGGCTCTACAATGAGCAGTTCTTC
>TRBD2|.|TRBV28|TRBJ2-3|14
CASRWAGAVDTQYF
TGTGCCAGCAGATGGGCGGGAGCGGTAGATACGCAGTATTTT
>TRBD2|.|TRBV27|TRBJ2-2|18
CASRIGLAGGTNTGELFF
TGTGCCAGCAGGATAGGACTAGCGGGAGGCACGAACACCGGGGAGCTGTTTTTT
>.|.|TRBV5-1|TRBJ2-2|15
CASQLGASNAGELFF
TGCGCCAGTCAGTTAGGGGCATCTAACGCCGGGGAGCTGTTTTTT
>.|.|TRBV5-4|TRBJ2-5|15
CASSADSQRQETQYF
TGTGCCAGCAGCGCCGACAGCCAGAGACAAGAGACCCAGTACTTC
>TRBD1|.|TRBV4-3|TRBJ1-4|20
CASSRRRYGTAGDENEKLFF
TGCGCCAGCAGCCGACGAAGATATGGGACAGCAGGAGATGAGAACGAAAAACTGTTTTTT
>TRBD2|many|TRBV10-3|TRBJ2-7|16
CAISESLAGAFYEQYF
TGTGCCATCAGTGAGTCCCTAGCGGGAGCGTTCTACGAGCAGTACTTC
>TRBD1|.|TRBV6-1|TRBJ2-7|16
CASSDAGTGRIHEQYF
TGTGCCAGCAGTGACGCCGGGACAGGGAGAATCCACGAGCAGTACTTC
>TRBD2|.|TRBV4-2|TRBJ2-5|20
CASSQEWSPGRAGNQETQYF
TGTGCCAGCAGCCAAGAATGGTCGCCCGGGAGGGCCGGAAACCAAGAGACCCAGTACTTC
>TRBD2|few|TRBV6-2/TRBV6-3|TRBJ2-1|17
CASSYSTPSGDYNEQFF
TGTGCCAGCAGTTACTCGACACCTAGCGGGGACTACAATGAGCAGTTCTTC
>.|.|TRBV6-1|TRBJ1-1|11
CASEGDTEAFF
TGTGCCAGCGAGGGTGACACTGAAGCTTTCTTT
>TRBD1|.|TRBV19|TRBJ1-4|17
CASSLQGHDTTNEKLFF
TGTGCCAGTAGTCTACAGGGGCATGATACAACTAATGAAAAACTGTTTTTT
>.|.|TRBV19|TRBJ1-2|14
CASSMETAHYGYTF
TGTGCCAGTAGTATGGAGACCGCGCACTATGGCTACACCTTC
>TRBD2|once|TRBV10-3|TRBJ2-7|16
CAISGFGLAGGGEQYF
TGTGCCATCAGTGGCTTTGGACTAGCGGGAGGGGGGGAGCAGTACTTC
>TRBD1|.|TRBV19|TRBJ2-5|15
CASSRTGQSQETQYF
TGTGCCAGTAGTAGAACGGGACAGTCACAAGAGACCCAGTACTTC
>TRBD1|.|TRBV4-3|TRBJ1-3|17
CASSSRTGTVSGNTIYF
TGCGCCAGCAGCTCGCGTACCGGGACAGTCTCTGGAAACACCATATATTTT
>TRBD2|.|TRBV5-4|TRBJ2-7|15
CASSLAGGLPYEQYF
TGTGCCAGCAGCCTAGCGGGAGGGCTGCCCTACGAGCAGTACTTC
>TRBD2|.|TRBV7-9|TRBJ2-3|15
CASSLVAGPSDTQYF
TGTGCCAGCAGCTTGGTAGCGGGACCCTCGGATACGCAGTATTTT
>.|.|TRBV19|TRBJ1-5|13
CASSPPGRGPQHF
TGTGCCAGTAGTCCGCCCGGGAGAGGGCCCCAGCATTTT
>.|.|TRBV7-2|TRBJ1-5|18
CASSLQEAVEINDQPQHF
TGTGCCAGCAGCTTACAGGAGGCGGTGGAAATTAACGATCAGCCCCAGCATTTT
>.|.|TRBV7-8|TRBJ1-1|13
CASSPGINTEAFF
TGTGCCAGCAGCCCCGGGATTAACACTGAAGCTTTCTTT
>TRBD2|.|TRBV6-2/TRBV6-3|TRBJ2-7|16
CASSFGLAGLKYEQYF
TGTGCCAGCAGTTTCGGACTAGCGGGATTAAAGTACGAGCAGTACTTC
>.|.|TRBV11-2|TRBJ1-1|13
CASSLGRGSEAFF
TGTGCCAGCAGCTTAGGGCGGGGCAGTGAAGCTTTCTTT
>TRBD1|many|TRBV28|TRBJ2-7|15
CASSFPGGIGGEQYF
TGTGCCAGCAGTTTCCCAGGGGGTATAGGCGGCGAGCAGTACTTC
>.|.|TRBV4-2|TRBJ2-7|12
CASSPNPYEQYF
TGTGCCAGCAGCCCTAACCCGTACGAGCAGTACTTC
>TRBD1|few|TRBV18|TRBJ1-5|15
CASSLGQGSNQPQHF
TGTGCCAGCTCACTGGGACAGGGGAGCAATCAGCCCCAGCATTTT
>TRBD2|many|TRBV24-1|TRBJ2-3|13
CATGSGRAHTQYF
TGTGCCACCGGTAGCGGGAGGGCCCATACGCAGTATTTT
>.|.|TRBV4-3|TRBJ1-1|14
CASSQDSSNTEAFF
TGCGCCAGCAGCCAAGACTCCTCGAACACTGAAGCTTTCTTT
>.|.|TRBV9|TRBJ2-2|13
CASAGHLDGELFF
TGTGCCAGTGCGGGTCACCTCGACGGGGAGCTGTTTTTT
>.|.|TRBV28|TRBJ1-2|14
CASSQGTTNYGYTF
TGTGCCAGCAGCCAGGGGACGACTAACTATGGCTACACCTTC
>TRBD2|.|TRBV15|TRBJ2-7|17
CATSRGHWTSSPYEQYF
TGTGCCACCAGCAGAGGGCATTGGACTAGTTCCCCCTACGAGCAGTACTTC
>TRBD2|.|TRBV3-1/TRBV3-2|TRBJ2-5|16
CATSLAGGPQTETQYF
TGTGCCACCTCGCTAGCGGGAGGGCCTCAGACGGAGACCCAGTACTTC
>.|.|TRBV7-2|TRBJ1-1|18
CASSSLSLPESMNTEAFF
TGTGCCAGCAGCTCCCTATCACTTCCCGAATCCATGAACACTGAAGCTTTCTTT
>.|.|TRBV6-6|TRBJ1-2|15
CASSRILTGDMGYTF
TGTGCCAGCAGTCGGATACTGACAGGCGATATGGGCTACACCTTC
>.|.|TRBV7-2|TRBJ1-5|14
CASSWVQGNQPQHF
TGTGCCAGCAGCTGGGTCCAGGGCAATCAGCCCCAGCATTTT
>.|once|TRBV9|TRBJ1-2|14
CASSVNPDFYGYTF
TGTGCCAGCAGCGTAAACCCCGACTTCTATGGCTACACCTTC
>.|.|TRBV6-5|TRBJ2-3|15
CASRNRISYTDTQYF
TGTGCCAGCAGGAACAGGATTTCCTACACAGATACGCAGTATTTT
>.|.|TRBV18|TRBJ2-1|16
CASSPPVAGLGNEQFF
TGTGCCAGCTCACCACCGGTAGCCGGGTTAGGCAATGAGCAGTTCTTC
>TRBD2|.|TRBV30|TRBJ2-7|16
CAWSVPLAGVRHEQYF
TGTGCCTGGAGTGTCCCCTTAGCGGGAGTAAGACACGAGCAGTACTTC
>TRBD2|once|TRBV10-3|TRBJ2-5|16
CAISESSGRPQETQYF
TGTGCCATCAGTGAGTCTAGCGGGAGGCCCCAAGAGACCCAGTACTTC
>TRBD2|.|TRBV5-4|TRBJ2-3|15
CASRATSGRTDTQYF
TGTGCCAGCAGGGCGACTAGCGGGAGGACAGATACGCAGTATTTT
>.|.|TRBV5-4|TRBJ2-1|13
CASSLGGANEQFF
TGTGCCAGCAGCTTGGGGGGCGCCAATGAGCAGTTCTTC
>.|.|TRBV30|TRBJ2-3|11
CAWSVRGSQYF
TGTGCCTGGAGTGTACGAGGGTCGCAGTATTTT
>TRBD2|.|TRBV7-2|TRBJ2-1|14
CASSRSGRGNEQFF
TGTGCCAGCAGTCGTAGCGGGAGGGGTAATGAGCAGTTCTTC
>.|.|TRBV2|TRBJ2-6|15
CASSERLAGANVLTF
TGTGCCAGCAGTGAGAGGCTAGCTGGGGCCAACGTCCTGACTTTC